The following is a T cell receptor (beta chain) sequence with its context. The clone's antigen remains unknown. Within one base of it there is no much larger clone, and no base qualities were kept. The donors were melanoma patients. The sample originates from a study of CD4+ T cells in melanoma (dated by TCRdb to between 2020 and 2023). About the study as a whole: Neoantigen-specific CD4+ T cells in human melanoma were investigated in the study.

Results and caveats for the whole study, not just this receptor: The report described a correlation between neoantigen-specific CD4+ T cells and the function of CD8+ T cells, macrophages and B cells. Diverse differentiation states were reported to be shown by neoantigen-specific CD4+ T cells in melanoma.

Preparation of the library involved the immunoSEQ multiplex PCR assay. Entries here come from immuneACCESS through TCRdb and include only in-frame sequences with V and J called. Some clones fail to appear in such tables; in the studies checked, an unresolved V gene covers under half of the shortfall, and the cause of the remainder is unknown. The sample contains fewer than 20,000 clones, 81% of them found a single time. In total, the top ten clones hold approximately 5.1% of the sample. Sequenced material: cells from a culture (not recorded whether cultured in vitro). The receptor was isolated from a human donor with melanoma.

This receptor has the CDR3 CASSPLQGAHEQYF. The sequenced DNA: TGTGCCAGCTCACCGCTACAGGGGGCTCACGAGCAGTACTTC. The chain is assembled from TRBV18 and TRBJ2-7; 9 central bases correspond to TRBD1. Per the germline V gene, KGHSH is the CDR1 and LQKENI is the CDR2. Counted from cysteine to phenylalanine, this CDR3 has 14 amino acids. The retained sequence is limited to the CDR3, 42 bases, with the frame set at the first base. The V end gives up 3 bases and the J end 5 bases, leaving 5 bases in the junction not matched to a gene. The reference TRBV18 and TRBJ2-7 proteins fill in what lies around the CDR3, so the full variable domain reads NAGVMQNPRHLVRRRGQEARLRCSPMKGHSHVYWYRQLPEEGLKFMVYLQKENIIDESGMPKERFSAEFPKEGPSILRIQQVVRGDSAAYFCASSPLQGAHEQYFGPGTRLTVT.